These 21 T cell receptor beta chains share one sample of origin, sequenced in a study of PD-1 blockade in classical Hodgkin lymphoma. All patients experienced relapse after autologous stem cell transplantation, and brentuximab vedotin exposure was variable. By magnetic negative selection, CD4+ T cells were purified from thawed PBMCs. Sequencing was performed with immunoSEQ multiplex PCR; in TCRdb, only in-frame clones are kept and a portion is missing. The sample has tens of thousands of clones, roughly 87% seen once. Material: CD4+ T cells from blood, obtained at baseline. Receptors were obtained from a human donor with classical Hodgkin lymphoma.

The CDR3 DNA reads TGTGCCAGTAGTATCCCCCGATCAGGTACTAATGAAAAACTGTTTTTT. This encodes CASSIPRSGTNEKLFF. The V call is TRBV19, the J call TRBJ1-4; no firm D call. Per germline, CDR1 LNHDA and CDR2 SQIVND (reference sequence). Trimming cost V 3 bases and J 2 bases, with 13 bases left between them. The CDR3 totals 16 residues.

The CDR3: CASSTSRASGQEQYF. The CDR3 DNA reads TGCGCCAGCAGTACCTCGCGGGCTAGCGGGCAAGAGCAGTACTTC. This chain links TRBV23-1 with TRBJ2-7, with 8 bases fitting TRBD2. TRBV23-1 is annotated as an ORF whose role is uncertain. With V trimmed by 5 bases and J by 7 bases, 13 bases remained unmatched. This CDR3 has 15 amino acids.

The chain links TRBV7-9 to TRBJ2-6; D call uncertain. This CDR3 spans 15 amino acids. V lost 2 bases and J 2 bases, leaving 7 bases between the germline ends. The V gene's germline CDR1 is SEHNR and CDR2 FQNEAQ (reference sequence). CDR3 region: CASSLLKAGANVLTF. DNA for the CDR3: TGTGCCAGCAGCTTACTAAAGGCTGGGGCCAACGTCCTGACTTTC.

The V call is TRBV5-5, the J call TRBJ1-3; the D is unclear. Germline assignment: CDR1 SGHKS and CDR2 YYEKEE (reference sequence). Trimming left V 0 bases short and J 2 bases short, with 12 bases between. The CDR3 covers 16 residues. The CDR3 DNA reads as TGTGCCAGCAGCTTGGCCGTGAGAGAGGCTGGAAACACCATATATTTT. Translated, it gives CASSLAVREAGNTIYF.

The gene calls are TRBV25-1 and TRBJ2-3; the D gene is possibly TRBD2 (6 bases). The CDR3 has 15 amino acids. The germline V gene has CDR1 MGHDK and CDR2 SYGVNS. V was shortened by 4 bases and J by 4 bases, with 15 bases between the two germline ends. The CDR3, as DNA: TGTGCCAGCAGTGGGTGGGAGGCTTTGGCAGATACGCAGTATTTT. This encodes CASSGWEALADTQYF.

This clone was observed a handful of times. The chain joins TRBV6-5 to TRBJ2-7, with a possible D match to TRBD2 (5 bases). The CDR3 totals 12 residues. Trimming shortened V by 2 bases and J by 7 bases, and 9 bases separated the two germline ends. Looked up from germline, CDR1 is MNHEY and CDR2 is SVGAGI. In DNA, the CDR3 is TGTGCCAGCAGTTACCGTCCGGGAGAGCAGTACTTC. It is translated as CASSYRPGEQYF.

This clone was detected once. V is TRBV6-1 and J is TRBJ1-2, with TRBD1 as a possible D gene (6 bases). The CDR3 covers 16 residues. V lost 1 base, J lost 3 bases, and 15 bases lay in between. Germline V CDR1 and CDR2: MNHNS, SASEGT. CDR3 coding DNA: TGTGCCAGCAGTGAAGGACTAACCGGGACATACTATGGCTACACCTTC. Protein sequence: CASSEGLTGTYYGYTF.

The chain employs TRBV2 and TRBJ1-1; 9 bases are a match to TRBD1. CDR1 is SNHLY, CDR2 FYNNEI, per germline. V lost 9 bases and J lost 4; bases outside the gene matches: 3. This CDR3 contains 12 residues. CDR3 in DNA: TGTGCCAGGGGACAGGGATCCACTGAAGCTTTCTTT. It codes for CARGQGSTEAFF.

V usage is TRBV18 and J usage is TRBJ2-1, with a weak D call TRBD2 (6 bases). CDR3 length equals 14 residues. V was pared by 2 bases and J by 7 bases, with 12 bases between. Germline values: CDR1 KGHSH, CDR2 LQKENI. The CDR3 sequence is CASSPSGERNEQFF. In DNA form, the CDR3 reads TGTGCCAGCTCACCATCGGGAGAGAGAAATGAGCAGTTCTTC.

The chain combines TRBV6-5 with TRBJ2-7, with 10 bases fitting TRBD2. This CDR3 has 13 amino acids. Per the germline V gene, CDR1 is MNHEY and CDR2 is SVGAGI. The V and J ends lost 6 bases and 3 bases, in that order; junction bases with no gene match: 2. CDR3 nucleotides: TGTGCCAGCAGATTAGCGGGAGGCTACGAGCAGTACTTC. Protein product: CASRLAGGYEQYF.

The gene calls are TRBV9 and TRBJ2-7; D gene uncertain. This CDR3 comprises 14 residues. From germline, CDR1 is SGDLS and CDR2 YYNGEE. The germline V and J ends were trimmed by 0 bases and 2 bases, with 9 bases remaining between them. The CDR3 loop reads CASSVEARPYEQYF. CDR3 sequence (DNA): TGTGCCAGCAGCGTAGAGGCAAGACCCTACGAGCAGTACTTC.

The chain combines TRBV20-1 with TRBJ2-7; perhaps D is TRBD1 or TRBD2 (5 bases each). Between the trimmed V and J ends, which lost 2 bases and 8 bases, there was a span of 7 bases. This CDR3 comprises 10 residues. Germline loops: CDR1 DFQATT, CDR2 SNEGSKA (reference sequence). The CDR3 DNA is TGCAGTGCTAGAAGGGGACAGCAGTACTTC. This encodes CSARRGQQYF.

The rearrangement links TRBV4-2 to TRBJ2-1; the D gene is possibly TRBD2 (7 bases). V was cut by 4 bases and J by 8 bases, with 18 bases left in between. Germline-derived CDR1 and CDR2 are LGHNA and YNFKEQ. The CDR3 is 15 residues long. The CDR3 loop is CASSPGGREIDEQFF. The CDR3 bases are TGTGCCAGCAGCCCCGGGGGGCGGGAGATTGATGAGCAGTTCTTC.

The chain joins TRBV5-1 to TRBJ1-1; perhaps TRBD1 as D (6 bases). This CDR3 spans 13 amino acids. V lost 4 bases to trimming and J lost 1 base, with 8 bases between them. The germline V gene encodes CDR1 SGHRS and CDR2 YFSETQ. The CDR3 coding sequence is TGCGCCAGCAGCCCGACAGGGAACACTGAAGCTTTCTTT. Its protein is CASSPTGNTEAFF.

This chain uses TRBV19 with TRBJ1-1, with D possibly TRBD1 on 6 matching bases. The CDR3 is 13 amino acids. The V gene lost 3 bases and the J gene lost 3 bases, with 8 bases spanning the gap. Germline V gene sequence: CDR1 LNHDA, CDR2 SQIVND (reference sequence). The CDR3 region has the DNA TGTGCCAGTAGTATTTACAGGGACACTGAAGCTTTCTTT. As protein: CASSIYRDTEAFF.

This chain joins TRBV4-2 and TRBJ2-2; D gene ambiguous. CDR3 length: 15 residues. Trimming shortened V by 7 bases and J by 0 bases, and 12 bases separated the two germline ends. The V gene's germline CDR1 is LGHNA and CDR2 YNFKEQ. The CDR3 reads CASTAVLSNTGELFF. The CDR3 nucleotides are TGTGCCAGCACAGCCGTCCTATCGAACACCGGGGAGCTGTTTTTT.

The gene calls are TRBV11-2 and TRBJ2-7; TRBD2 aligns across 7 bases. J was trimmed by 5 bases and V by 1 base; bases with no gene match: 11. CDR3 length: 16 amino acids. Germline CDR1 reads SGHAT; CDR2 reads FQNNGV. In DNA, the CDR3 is TGTGCCAGCAGCTTAGTGGGGGGAGGGCCCCGGGACGAGCAGTACTTC. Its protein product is CASSLVGGGPRDEQYF.

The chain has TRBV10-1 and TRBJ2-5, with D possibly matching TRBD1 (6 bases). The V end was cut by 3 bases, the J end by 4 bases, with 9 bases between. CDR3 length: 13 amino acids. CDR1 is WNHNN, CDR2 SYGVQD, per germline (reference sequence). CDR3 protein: CASSDRGRETQYF. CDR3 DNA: TGCGCCAGCAGTGACAGGGGAAGAGAGACCCAGTACTTC.

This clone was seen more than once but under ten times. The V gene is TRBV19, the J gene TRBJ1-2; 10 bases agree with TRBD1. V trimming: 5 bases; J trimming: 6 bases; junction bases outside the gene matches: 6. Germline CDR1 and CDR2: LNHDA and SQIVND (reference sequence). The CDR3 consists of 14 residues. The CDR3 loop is CASSPTGTGDGYTF. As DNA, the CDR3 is TGTGCCAGTAGTCCCACCGGGACAGGGGATGGCTACACCTTC.

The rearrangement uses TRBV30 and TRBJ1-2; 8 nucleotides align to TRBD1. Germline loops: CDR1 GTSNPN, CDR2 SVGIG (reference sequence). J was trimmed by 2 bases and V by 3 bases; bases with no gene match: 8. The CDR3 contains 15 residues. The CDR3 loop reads CAWRAGRGRNYGYTF. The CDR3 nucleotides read TGTGCCTGGAGGGCAGGCAGGGGGCGCAACTATGGCTACACCTTC.

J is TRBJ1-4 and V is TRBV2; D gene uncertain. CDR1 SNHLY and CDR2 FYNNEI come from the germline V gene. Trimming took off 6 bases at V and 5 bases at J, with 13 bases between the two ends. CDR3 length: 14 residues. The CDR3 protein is CASRKGQINEKLFF. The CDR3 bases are TGTGCCAGCAGGAAGGGCCAGATAAATGAAAAACTGTTTTTT.